A selection of T cell receptor beta chains follows, all from one sample in a study of human T cells and chemical hapten exposure. TCRdb independently ran MiXCR on the RACE reads; one entry per CDR3 protein. The sample has about 140,000 distinct CDR3 sequences, 10% to 15% seen once; the top ten hold 1.3% to 1.5%. Sequences were derived from whole blood, sampled in connection with sensitization to the hapten diphenylcyclopropenone (DPC). All receptors derive from a woman aged 45-65 years with alopecia areata. Some clones in this sample may be carry-over from other donors' samples. The CDR3 runs from the conserved cysteine through the conserved F or W.

J | V | CDR3
TRBJ1-1 | TRBV5-1 | CASSFRMNTEVFF
TRBJ2-5 | TRBV20-1 | CSARGAQETQYF
TRBJ1-2 | TRBV29-1 | CSVGTGGYGYTF
TRBJ2-5 | TRBV19 | CASSIASGSEETQYF
TRBJ1-2 | TRBV7-2 | CASSEGGTGLGYTF
TRBJ2-3 | TRBV12-3/TRBV12-4 | CASSQLLAGHPDTQYF
TRBJ2-1 | TRBV6-2/TRBV6-3 | CASSGRGRAYNEQFF
TRBJ2-7 | TRBV6-6 | CASSYSHYEQYF
TRBJ2-1 | TRBV2 | CASSLAGAPRGFF
TRBJ2-2 | TRBV27 | CASSFRGQVGGELFF
TRBJ2-7 | TRBV29-1 | CSVGGATAEQYF
TRBJ2-2 | TRBV2 | CASSAGQGYTGELFF
TRBJ2-1 | TRBV30 | CAWSSKRLHNEQFF
TRBJ2-7 | TRBV9 | CANSVGLEATYEQYF
TRBJ2-2 | TRBV7-9 | CASSLAAGVGELFF
TRBJ1-4 | TRBV7-9 | CASSLPSEKLFF
TRBJ1-4 | TRBV12-5 | CATMSWSEKLFF
TRBJ2-1 | TRBV9 | CASSPLPPSGRDNEQFF
TRBJ2-2 | TRBV28 | CASSPLGPGELFF
TRBJ2-7 | TRBV25-1 | CASSGRGGEYSPTYEQYF
TRBJ1-2 | TRBV6-6 | CASRDRVSDYGYTF
TRBJ1-1 | TRBV6-5 | CASSCFGALNTEAFF
TRBJ2-4 | TRBV7-3 | CASSSGGRDIQYF
TRBJ1-1 | TRBV7-9 | CASSLQSTEAFF
TRBJ1-5 | TRBV28 | CASSSGGQPQHF
TRBJ2-7 | TRBV19 | CASSIAGTGIYEQYF
TRBJ2-7 | TRBV12-3/TRBV12-4 | CASSFGGRLVGRYEQYF
TRBJ2-2 | TRBV19 | CASSQSSGPLGGELFF
TRBJ2-2 | TRBV12-3/TRBV12-4 | CASSWISGMNTGELFF
TRBJ1-3 | TRBV12-3/TRBV12-4 | CASSDLLGNTIYF
TRBJ2-1 | TRBV7-9 | CASRRPGLPTENEQFF
TRBJ1-1 | TRBV6-1 | CASGVGLSTEAFF
TRBJ2-4 | TRBV12-3/TRBV12-4 | CASSFGGVRRNIQYF
TRBJ2-3 | TRBV6-5 | CASSYSPKSGSTDTQYF
TRBJ1-2 | TRBV5-1 | CASSLEAGELNYGYTF
TRBJ2-3 | TRBV4-1 | CASSQDDLTDTQYF
TRBJ1-1 | TRBV20-1 | CSAPISGMNTEALF
TRBJ2-1 | TRBV24-1 | CATSDRLRNNEQFF
TRBJ2-3 | TRBV12-5 | CASGFGQGKWDTQYF
TRBJ2-5 | TRBV10-1 | CASSPGLATKETQYF
TRBJ2-1 | TRBV7-9 | CASSSSGMSYNERFF
TRBJ2-2 | TRBV7-9 | CASSARLGSEAGELFF
TRBJ1-1 | TRBV29-1 | CSATRPNTEAFF
TRBJ2-1 | TRBV12-3/TRBV12-4 | CANSPTSTRGDEQFF
TRBJ2-7 | TRBV9 | CASSAGTGPMEQYF
TRBJ1-5 | TRBV18 | CASSPEGYQPQHF
TRBJ2-3 | TRBV6-5 | CASSGWVSNAQYF
TRBJ1-5 | TRBV20-1 | CSARGSTGAHQPQHF
TRBJ2-2 | TRBV7-3 | CASSSKGTMNTGELFF
TRBJ2-6 | TRBV21-1 | CASSKALVGTLPSGANVLTF
TRBJ2-5 | TRBV9 | CASSEAGEETQYF
TRBJ2-5 | TRBV10-1 | CASSESGTSGSGETQYF
TRBJ2-3 | TRBV28 | CASITQGSKGTDTQYF
TRBJ2-3 | TRBV7-9 | CASSPTSGIVSSTDTQYF